This T cell receptor (delta chain) was sequenced during a study of γδ T cells in repeated Plasmodium falciparum infection. Overall study context: Sampling occurred at baseline, pre-infection for selected infections, and 21 days post-infection.

Study outcomes and limitations: Waves of new clonotype selection appeared after repeated controlled infections in Vdelta2-negative, largely Vdelta1+, gammadelta T cells.

TCRdb called clones from the multiplex PCR reads again using CATT. The table records tens of thousands of delta-chain clones, almost 1.5% of them present only once. Germline V gives CDR1 TSWWSYY, CDR2 QGS. The length of the CDR3 is 19 residues. Bulk repertoires came from Vgamma9/Vdelta2+ or Vdelta2-negative gammadelta T cells flow-sorted from PBMC. With respect to this clone: As yet, its antigen is unknown. TCRdb's listed protein matches a much larger clone and diverges from this DNA's translation at residue 17, likely through a read error; the protein shown comes from the DNA.

The receptor's source is a pool of human donors (malaria-infected and uninfected, not separated). The specimen was gamma-delta T cells from blood. V gene TRDV1 was called; the J gene was not; TRDD3 is taken as the D call from the table, unchecked against the DNA. The CDR3, as DNA: TGTGCTCTTGGGGAAGGTCCCCGAACGACTGGGGCCCACACCGATAAACCCATCTTT. Amino acid sequence: CALGEGPRTTGAHTDKPIF.